This note documents a single T cell receptor beta chain sequence. A single count supports this clone. This clone's antigen is unknown. No base quality values were provided; no much bigger clone lies one nucleotide off. The immunoSEQ Assay, a bias-controlled multiplex PCR, was used to amplify TCRbeta CDR3 regions from genomic DNA. Regarding the original processing steps: Within the assay, amplification of reference gene primers was used to estimate how many nucleated cells each sample contained. To quantify the absolute abundance of each unique TCRbeta CDR3 rearrangement, sequence reads were collapsed and filtered. For each sample, productive Simpson clonality was calculated by taking the square root of Simpson's diversity index across productive rearrangements. TCRdb limited this immuneACCESS table to in-frame rearrangements with V and J called. A share of clones is missing; checked studies link under half to unresolved V genes, and the rest is unexplained. That table gives V, J and clone size, and the DNA gave D and trimming. The sample contains approximately 350,000 clones, approximately 90% of them found a single time. Together, the top ten hold roughly 3.4% of the sample.

The cysteine opens and the phenylalanine closes a CDR3 of 16 amino acids. The kept DNA is CDR3 alone, 48 bases in frame from the first base. Clipping removes 5 bases from V and 0 bases from J, with 7 as the unmatched junction base count. CDR1 and CDR2 are read off the germline V gene (reference sequence) as LNHDA and SQIVND. This sample stems from a study of blood T cell repertoires in COVID-19 (TCRdb year 2020). About the study as a whole: Samples from collaborators originated in the United States, Italy and Spain and spanned both the acute and convalescent phases of COVID-19. Sample metadata almost always included a de-identified subject ID, COVID-19 status, age in years and sex. HLA class I and class II types, where available, came from metadata supplied by the sample provider rather than from assay-based typing. Samples were obtained from the ongoing ImmuneRACE study (first 160 participants) and from about 1,300 subjects provided by 6 global collaborators. The dataset comprised deeply sampled blood TCRbeta repertoires from subjects exposed to, actively infected with, or recovered from COVID-19. A freely available public database, intended as a resource for researchers studying the immune response to SARS-CoV-2, is where the repertoires were released. The prospective study material was composed of cDNA or gDNA derived from T cells, B-cell-depleted T cells, or PBMCs. Beyond this particular receptor, the publication reports: The amount of clinical and demographic metadata varied by source and participant and was provided uncurated.

Samples from volunteer blood donors who had recovered from COVID-19 were contributed by a second Seattle source. Each collaborating institution followed its own protocols to collect whole blood in K2EDTA tubes. For TCRbeta analysis, collaborator samples were shipped as frozen whole blood, as isolated PBMCs, or as DNA extracted from either sample type. Sequenced: peripheral blood. Here the chain combines TRBV19 and TRBJ2-1, and TRBD2 aligns with 7 junction nucleotides. This clonotype originated in a woman under 30 who had recovered from COVID-19. The CDR3 loop reads CASSQRERGSYNEQFF. The nucleotides read TGTGCCAGTAGTCAAAGAGAGCGGGGCTCCTACAATGAGCAGTTCTTC. Full variable domain (CDR3 extended with the reference TRBV19 and TRBJ2-1 proteins): DGGITQSPKYLFRKEGQNVTLSCEQNLNHDAMYWYRQDPGQGLRLIYYSQIVNDFQKGDIAEGYSVSREKKESFPLTVTSAQKNPTAFYLCASSQRERGSYNEQFFGPGTRLTVL.